What follows is one T cell receptor beta chain and its context. The sample is drawn from a study of OX40 agonist ivuxolimab in advanced cancers. Between the trimmed V and J ends, which lost 7 bases and 7 bases, there was a span of 14 bases. Germline V lookup: CDR1 SQVTM, CDR2 ANQGSEA. This CDR3 contains 12 residues. Assay used: immunoSEQ multiplex PCR; TCRdb lists only in-frame clones, some missing. The sample contains under 80,000 clones, 65% to 90% of which appear only once. This receptor was identified in an adult with an advanced solid tumor such as melanoma, head and neck, liver or kidney cancer. Sequenced material: CD4+ or CD8+ T cells sorted from blood, taken in a trial of the OX40 agonist ivuxolimab. The chain combines TRBV29-1 with TRBJ2-1; no clear D. CDR3 DNA sequence: TGCAGCGAAATCCCGACCGTTAATGAGCAGTTCTTC. Amino acids: CSEIPTVNEQFF.